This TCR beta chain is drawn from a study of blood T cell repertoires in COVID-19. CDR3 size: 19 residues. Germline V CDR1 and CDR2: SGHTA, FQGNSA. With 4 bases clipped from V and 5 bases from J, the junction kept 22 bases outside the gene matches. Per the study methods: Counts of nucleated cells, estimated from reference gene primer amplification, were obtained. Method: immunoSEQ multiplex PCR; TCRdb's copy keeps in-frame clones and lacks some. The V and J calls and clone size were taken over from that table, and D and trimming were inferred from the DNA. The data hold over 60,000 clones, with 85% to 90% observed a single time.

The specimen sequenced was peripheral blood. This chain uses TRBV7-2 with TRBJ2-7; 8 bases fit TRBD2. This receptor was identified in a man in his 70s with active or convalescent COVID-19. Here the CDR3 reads CASSSAGGRFSVERNEQYF. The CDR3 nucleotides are TGTGCCAGCAGCTCCGCGGGGGGCAGGTTCTCAGTGGAACGCAACGAGCAGTACTTC.